These T cell receptor beta chains were read from a single sample in a study of cytomegalovirus exposure and HLA in healthy donors. Method: immunoSEQ multiplex PCR; TCRdb's copy keeps in-frame clones and lacks some. Of some 110,000 clones detected, around 61% appear once; the ten largest clones hold about 2.2%. Source material: PBMCs. The receptors derive from a woman in her thirties in good health and CMV-seronegative. CDR3s leave out the opening cysteine and the closing phenylalanine or tryptophan. Expanded clones are given a class, and other clones once, few, many or no size at all.

V: TRBV7-8; J: TRBJ2-2; size: NA; CDR3: ASSPLAGGFTGELF
V: TRBV9; J: TRBJ2-5; size: once; CDR3: ASSLRQGRETQY
V: TRBV7-9; J: TRBJ2-3; size: once; CDR3: ASSLGAGGPQADTQY
V: TRBV19; J: TRBJ2-7; size: few; CDR3: ASSPGTAISYEQY
V: TRBV7-2; J: TRBJ1-1; size: NA; CDR3: ASSYGQGSRQAF
V: TRBV7-3; J: TRBJ2-1; size: NA; CDR3: ASSRGLAGYNEQF
V: TRBV9; J: TRBJ1-2; size: NA; CDR3: ASSVEGQGYGYT
V: TRBV7-9; J: TRBJ2-1; size: few; CDR3: ASSPNLAAGIYNEQF
V: TRBV28; J: TRBJ1-2; size: NA; CDR3: ASSLGQNYGYT
V: TRBV30; J: TRBJ1-2; size: NA; CDR3: AGQLNYGYT
V: TRBV6-5; J: TRBJ2-3; size: NA; CDR3: ASSYSRAGHTDTQY
V: TRBV21-1; J: TRBJ1-1; size: NA; CDR3: ASSKGQNTEAF
V: TRBV5-1; J: TRBJ2-3; size: NA; CDR3: ASSLGQGADTQY
V: TRBV5-1; J: TRBJ2-7; size: NA; CDR3: ASSLFRAGHEQY
V: TRBV18; J: TRBJ2-5; size: NA; CDR3: ASSQTRGPETQY
V: TRBV6-6; J: TRBJ2-7; size: once; CDR3: ASSSSNLYEQY
V: TRBV5-1; J: TRBJ2-7; size: NA; CDR3: ASSAGTGISYEQY
V: TRBV29-1; J: TRBJ2-5; size: few; CDR3: SVEQGAGETQY
V: TRBV6-5; J: TRBJ2-2; size: NA; CDR3: ASRTGSGELF
V: TRBV30; J: TRBJ2-7; size: NA; CDR3: AALQGEGYEQY
V: TRBV10-3; J: TRBJ2-7; size: few; CDR3: AIRSDSARSYEQY
V: TRBV4-3; J: TRBJ2-7; size: once; CDR3: ASSQDRTGVYEQY
V: TRBV5-4; J: TRBJ1-2; size: NA; CDR3: ASSVQGAYGYT
V: TRBV5-6; J: TRBJ2-7; size: few; CDR3: ASSLGQTPEQY
V: TRBV27; J: TRBJ2-1; size: few; CDR3: ASSLTGQSRSEQF
V: TRBV7-9; J: TRBJ2-1; size: few; CDR3: ASSLGLLHSYNEQF
V: TRBV28; J: TRBJ2-7; size: NA; CDR3: ASSPRGQGVREQY
V: TRBV28; J: TRBJ1-3; size: NA; CDR3: ASSFRLGDGNTIY
V: TRBV4-1; J: TRBJ1-2; size: NA; CDR3: ASSQPQGEDGYT
V: TRBV4-3; J: TRBJ2-7; size: NA; CDR3: ASSPGVNSYEQY
V: TRBV2; J: TRBJ2-7; size: once; CDR3: ASREGRGAVHEQY
V: TRBV19; J: TRBJ2-3; size: NA; CDR3: ASTTSGITDTRY
V: TRBV4-1; J: TRBJ1-2; size: NA; CDR3: ASRQQGGNGYT
V: TRBV10-3; J: TRBJ1-2; size: NA; CDR3: AISEPYGTGRYYGYT
V: TRBV4-3; J: TRBJ2-1; size: NA; CDR3: ASSQGLAGGLIV
V: TRBV7-9; J: TRBJ2-7; size: NA; CDR3: ASSLGTSEINEQY
V: TRBV5-1; J: TRBJ1-1; size: NA; CDR3: ASSLQGFGNTEAF
V: TRBV6-5; J: TRBJ1-1; size: NA; CDR3: ASSLRTAMNTEAF
V: TRBV9; J: TRBJ2-1; size: NA; CDR3: ASSTRTSGREQF
V: TRBV1; J: TRBJ2-3; size: NA; CDR3: TSSLLPGTSDTSTDTQY
V: TRBV4-1; J: TRBJ2-3; size: NA; CDR3: ASSQGPREKRASTDTQY
V: TRBV5-1; J: TRBJ1-4; size: few; CDR3: ASSLPEGRLSRLF
V: TRBV5-1; J: TRBJ2-1; size: NA; CDR3: ASRIAESYNEQF
V: TRBV7-7; J: TRBJ2-1; size: NA; CDR3: ASSQGLAGYNGQF
V: TRBV4-1; J: TRBJ2-7; size: NA; CDR3: ASSQGGTSSFYEQY
V: TRBV2; J: TRBJ2-3; size: once; CDR3: ASMPGTLLTDTQY
V: TRBV5-5; J: TRBJ2-7; size: NA; CDR3: ASRMEGQGFEEQY
V: TRBV28; J: TRBJ2-1; size: NA; CDR3: ASNPSDRDNEQF
V: TRBV18; J: TRBJ2-5; size: NA; CDR3: ASSLVGQPQETQY
V: TRBV7-3; J: TRBJ2-1; size: NA; CDR3: ASSLTSGRGNEQF
V: TRBV5-1; J: TRBJ2-5; size: NA; CDR3: ASSLVTGGHQETQY